The clone carrying this T cell receptor (beta chain) was detected only a few times. The antigen remains unidentified. TCRdb re-called the reads with MiXCR, one entry per CDR3 protein. The sample shows 1,000 to 1,500 distinct CDR3 sequences, about 54% of them seen only once. This sample was taken from a study of regulatory T cells in long-lasting Graves disease. Study-wide results and limits: Among persistent patients, a larger number of public clonotypes were shared (about 3,000) than among newly diagnosed patients (roughly 970). TRBV28, TRBJ1-2 and TRBJ2-5 were segments that persistent disease favored.

Researchers made the TCR library from RNA that was extracted from PBMCs. J lost 4 bases, V lost 0 bases, and 7 bases had no gene match. CDR3 length: 17 amino acids. CDR1 and CDR2 from the germline V gene are DFQATT and SNEGSKA (reference sequence). The sequencing used peripheral blood mononuclear cells (PBMCs), collected with antithyroid drug treatment, in newly diagnosed or persistent Graves disease (not recorded which). The chain combines TRBV20-1 with TRBJ1-4; 11 nucleotides align to TRBD1. The TCR comes from a female donor with Graves disease. The CDR3 protein is CSARDIGTGGFNEKLFF. The DNA for the CDR3 is TGCAGTGCTAGAGATATAGGGACAGGGGGGTTTAATGAAAAACTGTTTTTT.